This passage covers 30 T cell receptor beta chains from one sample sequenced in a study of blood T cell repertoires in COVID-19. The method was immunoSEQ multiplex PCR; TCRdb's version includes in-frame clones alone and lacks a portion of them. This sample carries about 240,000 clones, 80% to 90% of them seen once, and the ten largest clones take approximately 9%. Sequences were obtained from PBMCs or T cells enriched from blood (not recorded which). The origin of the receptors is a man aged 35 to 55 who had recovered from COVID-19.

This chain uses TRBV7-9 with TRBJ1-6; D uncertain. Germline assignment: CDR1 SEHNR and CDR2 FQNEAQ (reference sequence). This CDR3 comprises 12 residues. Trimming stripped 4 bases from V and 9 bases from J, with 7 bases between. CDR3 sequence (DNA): TGTGCCAGCAGCTCGAGTGGTTCACCCCTCCACTTT. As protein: CASSSSGSPLHF.

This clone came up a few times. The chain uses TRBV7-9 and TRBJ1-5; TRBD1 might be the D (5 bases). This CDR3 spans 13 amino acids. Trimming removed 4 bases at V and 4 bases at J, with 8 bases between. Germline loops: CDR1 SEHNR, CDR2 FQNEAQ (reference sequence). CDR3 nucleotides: TGTGCCAGCAGCTATCAGGGAAATCAGCCCCAGCATTTT. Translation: CASSYQGNQPQHF. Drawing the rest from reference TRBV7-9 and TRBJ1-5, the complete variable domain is DTGVSQNPRHKITKRGQNVTFRCDPISEHNRLYWYRQTLGQGPEFLTYFQNEAQLEKSRLLSDRFSAERPKGSFSTLEIQRTEQGDSAMYLCASSYQGNQPQHFGDGTRLSIL.

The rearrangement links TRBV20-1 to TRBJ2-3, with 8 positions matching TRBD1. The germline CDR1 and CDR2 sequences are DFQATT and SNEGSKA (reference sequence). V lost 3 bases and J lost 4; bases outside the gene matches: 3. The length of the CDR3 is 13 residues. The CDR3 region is CSASRTGPDTQYF. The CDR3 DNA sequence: TGCAGTGCTAGTAGGACAGGGCCAGATACGCAGTATTTT.

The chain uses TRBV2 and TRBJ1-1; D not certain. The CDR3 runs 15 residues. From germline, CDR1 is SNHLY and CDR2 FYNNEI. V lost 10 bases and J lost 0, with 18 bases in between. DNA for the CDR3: TGTGCCACGGGAGCGGGCCGACCTATGAACACTGAAGCTTTCTTT. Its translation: CATGAGRPMNTEAFF.

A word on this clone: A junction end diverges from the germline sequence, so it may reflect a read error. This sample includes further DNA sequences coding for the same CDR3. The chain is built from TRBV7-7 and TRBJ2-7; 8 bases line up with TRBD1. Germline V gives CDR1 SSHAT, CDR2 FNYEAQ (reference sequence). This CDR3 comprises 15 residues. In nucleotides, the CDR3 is TGTGCTAGCAGCTTAGCGCTTGGACAGGGCTACGAGCAGTACTTC. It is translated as CASSLALGQGYEQYF.

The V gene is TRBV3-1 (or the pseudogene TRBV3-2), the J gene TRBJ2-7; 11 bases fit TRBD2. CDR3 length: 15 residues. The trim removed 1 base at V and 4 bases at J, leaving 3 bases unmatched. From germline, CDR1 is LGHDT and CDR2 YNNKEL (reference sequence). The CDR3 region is CASSQASGGLYEQYF. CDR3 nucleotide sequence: TGTGCCAGCAGCCAAGCTAGCGGGGGGTTGTACGAGCAGTACTTC.

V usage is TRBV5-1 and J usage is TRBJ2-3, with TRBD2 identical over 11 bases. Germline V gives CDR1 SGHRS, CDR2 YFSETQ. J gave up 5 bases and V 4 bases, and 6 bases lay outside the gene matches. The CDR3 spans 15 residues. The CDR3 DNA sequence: TGCGCCAGCAGCCTCATAGCGGGAGGGAGAGATACGCAGTATTTT. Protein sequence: CASSLIAGGRDTQYF.

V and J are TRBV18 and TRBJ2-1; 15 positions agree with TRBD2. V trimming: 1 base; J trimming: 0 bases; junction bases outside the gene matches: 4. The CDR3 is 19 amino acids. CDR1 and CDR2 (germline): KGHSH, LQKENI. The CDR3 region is CASSPLGTSGRSSYNEQFF. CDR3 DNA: TGTGCCAGCTCACCACTAGGGACTAGCGGGAGGAGCTCCTACAATGAGCAGTTCTTC. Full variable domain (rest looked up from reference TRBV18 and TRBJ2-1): NAGVMQNPRHLVRRRGQEARLRCSPMKGHSHVYWYRQLPEEGLKFMVYLQKENIIDESGMPKERFSAEFPKEGPSILRIQQVVRGDSAAYFCASSPLGTSGRSSYNEQFFGPGTRLTVL.

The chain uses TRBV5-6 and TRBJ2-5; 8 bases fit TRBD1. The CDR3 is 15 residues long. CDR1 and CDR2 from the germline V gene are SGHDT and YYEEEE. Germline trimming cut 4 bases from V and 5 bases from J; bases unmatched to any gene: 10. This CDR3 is CASSGGAGGWETQYF. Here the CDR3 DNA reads TGTGCCAGCAGCGGTGGGGCAGGGGGCTGGGAGACCCAGTACTTC.

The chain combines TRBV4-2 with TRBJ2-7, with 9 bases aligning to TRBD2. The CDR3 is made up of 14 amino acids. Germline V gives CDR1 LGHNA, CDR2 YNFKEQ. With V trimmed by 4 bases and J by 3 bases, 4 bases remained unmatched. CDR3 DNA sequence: TGTGCCAGCAGCCTACCTAGCGGGATCTACGAGCAGTACTTC. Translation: CASSLPSGIYEQYF.

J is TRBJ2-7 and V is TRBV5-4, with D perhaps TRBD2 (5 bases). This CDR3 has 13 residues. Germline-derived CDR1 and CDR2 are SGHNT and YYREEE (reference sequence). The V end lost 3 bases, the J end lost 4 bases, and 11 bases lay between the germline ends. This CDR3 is CASSWGRGYEQYF. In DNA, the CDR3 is TGTGCCAGCAGCTGGGGTCGGGGTTACGAGCAGTACTTC.

CDR3 bases: TGTGCCAGTTCCGACGGGAGACGGGGCACCGGGGAGCTGTTTTTT. Protein: CASSDGRRGTGELFF. The rearrangement uses TRBV19 and TRBJ2-2, with D possibly being TRBD2 (6 bases). Trimming left V 8 bases short and J 4 bases short, with 17 bases between. The CDR3 runs 15 residues. Germline CDR1 LNHDA, CDR2 SQIVND (reference sequence).

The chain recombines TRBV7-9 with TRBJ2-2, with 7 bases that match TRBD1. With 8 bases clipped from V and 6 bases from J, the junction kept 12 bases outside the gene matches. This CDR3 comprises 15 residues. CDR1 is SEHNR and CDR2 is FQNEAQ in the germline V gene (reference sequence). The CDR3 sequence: CASESGQNKPGELFF. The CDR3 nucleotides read TGTGCCAGCGAATCGGGACAGAATAAACCCGGGGAGCTGTTTTTT.

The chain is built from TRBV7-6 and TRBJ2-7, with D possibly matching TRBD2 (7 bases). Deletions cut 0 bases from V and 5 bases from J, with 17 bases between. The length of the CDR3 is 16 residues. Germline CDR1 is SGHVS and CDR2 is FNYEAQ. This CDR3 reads CASSLARGGGLDEQYF. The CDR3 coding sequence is TGTGCCAGCAGCTTAGCGCGGGGAGGGGGGCTCGACGAGCAGTACTTC.

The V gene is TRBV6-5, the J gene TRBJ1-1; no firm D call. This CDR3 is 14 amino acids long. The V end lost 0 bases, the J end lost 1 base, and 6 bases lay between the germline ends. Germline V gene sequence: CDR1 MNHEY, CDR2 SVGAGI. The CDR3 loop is CASSYSGGNTEAFF. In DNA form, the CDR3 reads TGTGCCAGCAGTTACTCTGGAGGGAACACTGAAGCTTTCTTT.

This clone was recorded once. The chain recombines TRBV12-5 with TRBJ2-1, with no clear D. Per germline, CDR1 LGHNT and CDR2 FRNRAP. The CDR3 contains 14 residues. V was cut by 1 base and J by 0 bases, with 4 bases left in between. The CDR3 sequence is CASGLGSSYNEQFF. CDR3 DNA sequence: TGTGCTAGTGGTTTGGGCAGCTCCTACAATGAGCAGTTCTTC.

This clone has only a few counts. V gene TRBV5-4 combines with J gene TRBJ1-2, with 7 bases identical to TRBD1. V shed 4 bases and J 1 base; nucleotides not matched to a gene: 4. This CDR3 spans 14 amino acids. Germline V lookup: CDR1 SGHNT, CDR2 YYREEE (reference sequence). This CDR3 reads CASSPQGDNYGYTF. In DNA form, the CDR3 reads TGTGCCAGCAGCCCTCAGGGGGATAACTATGGCTACACCTTC.

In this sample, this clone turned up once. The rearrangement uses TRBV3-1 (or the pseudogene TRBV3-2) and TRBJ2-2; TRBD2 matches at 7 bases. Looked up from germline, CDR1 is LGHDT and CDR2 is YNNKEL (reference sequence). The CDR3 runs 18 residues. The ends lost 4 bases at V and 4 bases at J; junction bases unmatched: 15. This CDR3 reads CASSPRPGTIRITGELFF. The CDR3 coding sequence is TGTGCCAGCAGCCCACGCCCCGGGACTATACGTATCACCGGGGAGCTGTTTTTT.

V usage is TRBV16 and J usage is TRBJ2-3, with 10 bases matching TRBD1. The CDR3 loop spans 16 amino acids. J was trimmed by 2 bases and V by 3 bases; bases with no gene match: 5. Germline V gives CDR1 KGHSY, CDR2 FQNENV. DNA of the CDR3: TGTGCCAGCAGCCAGTTGGACAGGGGGGACACAGATACGCAGTATTTT. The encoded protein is CASSQLDRGDTDTQYF. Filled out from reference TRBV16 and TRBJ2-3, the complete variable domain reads GEEVAQTPKHLVRGEGQKAKLYCAPIKGHSYVFWYQQVLKNEFKFLISFQNENVFDETGMPKERFSAKCLPNSPCSLEIQATKLEDSAVYFCASSQLDRGDTDTQYFGPGTRLTVL.

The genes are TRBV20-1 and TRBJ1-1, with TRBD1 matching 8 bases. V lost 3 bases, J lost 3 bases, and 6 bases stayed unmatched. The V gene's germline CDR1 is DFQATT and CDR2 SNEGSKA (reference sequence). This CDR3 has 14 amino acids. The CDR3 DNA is TGCAGTGCTAGTTTGGACAGGGCGGACACTGAAGCTTTCTTT. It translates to CSASLDRADTEAFF.

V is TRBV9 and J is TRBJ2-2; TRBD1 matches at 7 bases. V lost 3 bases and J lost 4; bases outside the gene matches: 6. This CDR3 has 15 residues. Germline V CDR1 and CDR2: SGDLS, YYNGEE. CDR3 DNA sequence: TGTGCCAGCAGCGCGACAGGGTTGAGCACCGGGGAGCTGTTTTTT. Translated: CASSATGLSTGELFF.

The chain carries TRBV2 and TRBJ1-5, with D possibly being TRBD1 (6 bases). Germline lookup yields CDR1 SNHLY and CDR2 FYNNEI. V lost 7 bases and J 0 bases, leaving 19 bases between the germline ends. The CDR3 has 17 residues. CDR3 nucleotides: TGTGCCAGCATACTCGACAGGACACGTTATAGCAATCAGCCCCAGCATTTT. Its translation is CASILDRTRYSNQPQHF.

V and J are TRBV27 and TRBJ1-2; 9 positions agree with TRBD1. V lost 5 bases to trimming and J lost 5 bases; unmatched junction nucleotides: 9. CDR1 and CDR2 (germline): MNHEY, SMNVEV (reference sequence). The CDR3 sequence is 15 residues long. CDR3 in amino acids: CASSPRPGQGYGYTF. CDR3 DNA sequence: TGTGCCAGCAGTCCCCGACCGGGACAGGGATATGGCTACACCTTC.

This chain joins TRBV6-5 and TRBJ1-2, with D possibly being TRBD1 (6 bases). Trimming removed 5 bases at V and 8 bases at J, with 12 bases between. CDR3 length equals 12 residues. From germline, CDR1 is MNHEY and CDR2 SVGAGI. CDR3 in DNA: TGTGCCAGCAGTCCAGGGGTAAAGGGCTACACCTTC. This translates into CASSPGVKGYTF.

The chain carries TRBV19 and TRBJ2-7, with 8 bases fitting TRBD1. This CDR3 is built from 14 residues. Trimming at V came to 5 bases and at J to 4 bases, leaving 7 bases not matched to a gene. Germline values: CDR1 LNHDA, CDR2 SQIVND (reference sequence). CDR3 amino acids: CASSSTDRVYEQYF. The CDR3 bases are TGTGCCAGTAGTTCTACGGACAGGGTATACGAGCAGTACTTC.

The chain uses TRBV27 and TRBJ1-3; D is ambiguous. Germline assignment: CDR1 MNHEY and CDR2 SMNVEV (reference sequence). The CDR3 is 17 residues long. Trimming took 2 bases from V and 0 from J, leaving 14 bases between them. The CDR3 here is CASSLSAGTSSGNTIYF. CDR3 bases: TGTGCCAGCAGTTTAAGCGCGGGTACTAGCTCTGGAAACACCATATATTTT.

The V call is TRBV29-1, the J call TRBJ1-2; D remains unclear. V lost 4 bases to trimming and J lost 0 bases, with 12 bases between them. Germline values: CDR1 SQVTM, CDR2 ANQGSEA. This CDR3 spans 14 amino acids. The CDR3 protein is CSVAPVVANYGYTF. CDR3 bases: TGCAGCGTTGCTCCGGTTGTTGCTAACTATGGCTACACCTTC.

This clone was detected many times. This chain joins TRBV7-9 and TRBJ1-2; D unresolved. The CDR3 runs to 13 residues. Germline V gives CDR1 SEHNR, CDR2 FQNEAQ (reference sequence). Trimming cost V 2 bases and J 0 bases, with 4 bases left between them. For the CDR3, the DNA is TGTGCCAGCAGCTTATATCCTAACTATGGCTACACCTTC. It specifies CASSLYPNYGYTF.

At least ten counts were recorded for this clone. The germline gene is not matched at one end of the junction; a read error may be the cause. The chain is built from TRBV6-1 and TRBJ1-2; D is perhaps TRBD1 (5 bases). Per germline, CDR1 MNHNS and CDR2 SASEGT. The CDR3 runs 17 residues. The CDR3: CASTELRAGRPNYGYTF. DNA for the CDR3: TGTGCCAGCACTGAACTTCGGGCAGGGAGGCCCAACTATGGCTACACCTTC.

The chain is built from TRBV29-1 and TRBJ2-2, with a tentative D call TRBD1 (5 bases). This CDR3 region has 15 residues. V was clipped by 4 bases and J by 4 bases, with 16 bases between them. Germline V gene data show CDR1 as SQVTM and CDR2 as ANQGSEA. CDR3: CSVAQQVIGTGELFF. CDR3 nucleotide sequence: TGCAGCGTTGCCCAACAGGTCATCGGCACCGGGGAGCTGTTTTTT.